This section outlines one T cell receptor (beta chain) sequence together with its context. Its target is unknown. Its ends do not fully match the called genes, so a read error is possible. TCRdb called the multiplex PCR reads again in MiXCR, with one record for every CDR3 protein. The sample contains 80,000 to 130,000 distinct CDR3 sequences, roughly 20% of which appear only once. The CDR3 is made up of 14 amino acids. The germline V gene encodes CDR1 MGHRA and CDR2 YSYEKL. The data were obtained in a study of breast tumors, draining lymph nodes, adjacent tissues. Study outcomes and limitations: Tumor T cell lymph node origin was a supported hypothesis, not proven. Tumor repertoires ranked between lymph nodes and nontumor tissue in diversity, with V and J gene preferences. Tumor and nontumor repertoires were significantly more similar in luminal-like than in basal-like breast cancer. Most tumor T cells seemingly derive from lymph node, then expand in tumor.

Samples came from axillary lymph nodes draining the breast cancer. The V call is TRBV4-1, the J call TRBJ2-7, with D perhaps TRBD2 (6 bases). The sequencing input was axillary lymph node tissue. This sequence originates from a female donor with breast cancer. Some clones in this sample may be carry-over from other donors' samples. This CDR3 is CTSSQHRRGYGQYF. The CDR3, as DNA: TGCACCAGCAGCCAACACCGACGGGGGTACGGGCAGTACTTC.